What follows describes a single T cell receptor beta chain. No antigen is known for it. This entry comes from a study of siplizumab effects on memory and regulatory T cells. Study conclusions and caveats: Assignment of a naive or memory phenotype failed for roughly 75-97% of the proliferating CD4+ or CD8+ clones. Memory cells seemed less diverse than naive T cells, which also seemed major contributors to the alloresponse. The average Treg-derived proportion among mappable alloreactive CD4+ clones was 55% to 75% with siplizumab versus under 35% in controls.

Germline loops: CDR1 GTSNPN, CDR2 SVGIG (reference sequence). The V end lost 4 bases, the J end lost 2 bases, and 9 bases lay between the germline ends. The CDR3 consists of 13 residues. Data came from immunoSEQ multiplex PCR; TCRdb stores just in-frame clones and leaves some out. The top ten hold roughly 1.1% of the sample, which has roughly 100,000 clones, 80% to 95% seen once. The sequencing sample was made of CD4+ T cells sorted from blood. This TCR was recovered from a human donor in good health. The chain recombines TRBV30 with TRBJ1-3; D is unclear. CDR3 residues: CAWTVRAGNTIYF. The CDR3 nucleotides read TGTGCCTGGACGGTGAGGGCTGGAAACACCATATATTTT.